The 10 T cell receptor beta chains listed next were all sequenced from one sample in a study of regulatory T cells in long-lasting Graves disease. Documented time point: newly diagnosed GD, antithyroid drugs for less than 3 months. The TCR library was prepared using RNA isolated from PBMCs. With iRepertoire HTBI primers and Arm-PCR of CDR3 regions, TCR beta libraries were built. MiXCR, applied by TCRdb to the multiplex PCR reads, yields one record per CDR3 protein. In the table there are over 200,000 distinct CDR3 sequences, about 17% of which are singletons. This specimen consisted of peripheral blood mononuclear cells (PBMCs), obtained at new diagnosis, from a patient treated with antithyroid drugs. These receptors were taken from a female donor with Graves disease.

This clonotype was detected many times. The J gene is TRBJ1-4, the V gene TRBV10-3, with a weak D call TRBD1 (5 bases). Germline V gene lookup returns CDR1 ENHRY and CDR2 SYGVKD. CDR3 size: 15 residues. Trimming cost V 3 bases and J 8 bases, with 16 bases left between them. For the CDR3, the DNA is TGTGCCATCAGTGACCCCGGGGCCGGAGAGGAAAAACTGTTTTTT. It specifies CAISDPGAGEEKLFF.

The sample holds many counts of this clonotype. This chain connects TRBV30 to TRBJ1-2; D possibly corresponds to TRBD1 (6 bases). The CDR3 consists of 14 residues. Trimming took 4 bases from V and 1 from J, leaving 13 bases between them. Germline V gives CDR1 GTSNPN, CDR2 SVGIG (reference sequence). CDR3 region: CAWNGQLFNYGYTF. The CDR3 region has the DNA TGTGCCTGGAATGGACAGTTATTTAACTATGGCTACACCTTC.

This clonotype was seen many times. The chain employs TRBV20-1 and TRBJ2-7; the D gene is possibly TRBD1 (5 bases). Germline loops: CDR1 DFQATT, CDR2 SNEGSKA (reference sequence). The V and J ends lost 3 bases and 0 bases respectively, with 15 bases between them. The CDR3 length is 15 residues. In DNA, the CDR3 is TGCAGTGCTAGTAATCAGGGTTTTGTCTCCTACGAGCAGTACTTC. As protein: CSASNQGFVSYEQYF.

The chain recombines TRBV13 with TRBJ2-2, with 14 bases that match TRBD2. CDR3 length: 19 amino acids. Germline loops: CDR1 PRHDT, CDR2 FYEKMQ (reference sequence). The junction had 9 bases not matched to a gene; V was cut back by 5 bases and J by 1 base. The CDR3 reads CASSVLTSGRDMNTGELFF. The CDR3 DNA sequence: TGTGCCAGCAGCGTACTGACTAGCGGGAGGGATATGAACACCGGGGAGCTGTTTTTT.

The J gene is TRBJ2-3, the V gene TRBV20-1; 7 bases match TRBD1. CDR3 length equals 14 residues. After removal of 5 bases from V and 4 bases from J, the junction contained 9 bases not matched to a gene. The germline gives CDR1 DFQATT, CDR2 SNEGSKA (reference sequence). CDR3 in amino acids: CSAPNRGPSDTQYF. CDR3 DNA sequence: TGCAGTGCTCCTAACAGGGGACCTTCAGATACGCAGTATTTT.

This clonotype was found many times. The chain recombines TRBV20-1 with TRBJ1-1; 9 bases match TRBD1. This CDR3 has 13 residues. Trimming at V came to 6 bases and at J to 2 bases, leaving 4 bases not matched to a gene. CDR1 is DFQATT, CDR2 SNEGSKA, per germline (reference sequence). CDR3 loop: CSAGGQGNTEAFF. The CDR3 DNA sequence: TGCAGTGCGGGGGGACAGGGCAACACTGAAGCTTTCTTT.

The chain joins TRBV15 to TRBJ2-5, with D perhaps matching TRBD2 (7 bases). The V gene's germline CDR1 is LNHNV and CDR2 YYDKDF (reference sequence). V gave up 0 bases and J gave up 2 bases, with 13 bases separating them. The CDR3 sequence is 16 residues long. The CDR3 protein is CATSRDLGGEQETQYF. The CDR3 DNA reads as TGTGCCACCAGCAGAGATCTAGGGGGGGAACAAGAGACCCAGTACTTC.

J is TRBJ2-7 and V is TRBV12-3 or TRBV12-4; 9 nucleotides align to TRBD2. The J call may be wrong; the DNA end is better matched by TRBJ2-3. The CDR3 length is 16 residues. The CDR3: CASSSGREGGTDTQYF. Here the CDR3 DNA reads TGTGCCAGCAGTTCGGGGCGGGAGGGGGGGACAGATACGCAGTATTTT.

The chain has TRBV13 and TRBJ2-7; D ambiguous. Germline CDR1 PRHDT, CDR2 FYEKMQ (reference sequence). The CDR3 is 12 residues long. Trimming shortened V by 2 bases and J by 4 bases, and 6 bases separated the two germline ends. The CDR3 bases are TGTGCCAGCAGCTTACAGACTTACGAGCAGTACTTC. Its translation is CASSLQTYEQYF.

The table lists this clonotype with many counts. The CDR3 nucleotides read TGTGCCAGCCGGGGATGGGACAGAGAACTCGAAGCTTTCTTT. Protein sequence: CASRGWDRELEAFF. The chain links TRBV19 to TRBJ1-1; 7 positions agree with TRBD1. J lost 8 bases, V lost 9 bases, and 15 bases had no gene match. This CDR3 is 14 amino acids long. Per the germline V gene, CDR1 is LNHDA and CDR2 is SQIVND (reference sequence). Drawing the rest from reference TRBV19 and TRBJ1-1, the complete variable domain is DGGITQSPKYLFRKEGQNVTLSCEQNLNHDAMYWYRQDPGQGLRLIYYSQIVNDFQKGDIAEGYSVSREKKESFPLTVTSAQKNPTAFYLCASRGWDRELEAFFGQGTRLTVV.